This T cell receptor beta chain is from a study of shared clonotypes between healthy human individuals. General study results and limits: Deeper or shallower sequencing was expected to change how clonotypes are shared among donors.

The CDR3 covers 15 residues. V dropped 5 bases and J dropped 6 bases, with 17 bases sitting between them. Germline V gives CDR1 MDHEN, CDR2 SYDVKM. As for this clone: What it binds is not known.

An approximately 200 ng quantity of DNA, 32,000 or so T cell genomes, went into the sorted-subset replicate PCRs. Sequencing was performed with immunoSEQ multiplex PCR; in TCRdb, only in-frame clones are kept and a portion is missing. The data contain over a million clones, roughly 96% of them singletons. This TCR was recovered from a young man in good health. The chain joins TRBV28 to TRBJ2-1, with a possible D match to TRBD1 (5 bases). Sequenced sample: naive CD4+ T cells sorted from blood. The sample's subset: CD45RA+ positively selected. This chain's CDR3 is CASSKPGQGGNEQFF. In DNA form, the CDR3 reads TGTGCCAGCAGTAAGCCAGGGCAAGGTGGCAATGAGCAGTTCTTC.